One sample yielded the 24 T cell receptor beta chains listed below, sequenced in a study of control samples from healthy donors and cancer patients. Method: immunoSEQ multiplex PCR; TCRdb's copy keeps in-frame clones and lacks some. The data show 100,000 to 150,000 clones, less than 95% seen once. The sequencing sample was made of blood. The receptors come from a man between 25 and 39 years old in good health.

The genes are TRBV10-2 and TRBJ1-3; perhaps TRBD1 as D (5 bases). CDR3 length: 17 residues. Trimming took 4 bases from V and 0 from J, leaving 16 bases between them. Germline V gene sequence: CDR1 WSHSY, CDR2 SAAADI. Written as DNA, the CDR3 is TGCGCCAGCAGTGGAAGCCTCGACAGTCGCTCTGGAAACACCATATATTTT. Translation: CASSGSLDSRSGNTIYF.

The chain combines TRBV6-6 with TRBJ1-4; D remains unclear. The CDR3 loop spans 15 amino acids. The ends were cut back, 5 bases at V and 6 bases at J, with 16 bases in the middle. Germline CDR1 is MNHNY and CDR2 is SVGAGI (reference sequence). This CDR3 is CASSLHDGTHEKLFF. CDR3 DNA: TGTGCCAGCAGTCTCCACGACGGCACCCATGAAAAACTGTTTTTT.

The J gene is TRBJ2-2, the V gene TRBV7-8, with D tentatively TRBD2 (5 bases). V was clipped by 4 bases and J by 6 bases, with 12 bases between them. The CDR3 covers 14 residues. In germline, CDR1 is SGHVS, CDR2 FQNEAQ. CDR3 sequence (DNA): TGTGCCAGCAGCTCCGGCGGGTTGTCCGGGGAGCTGTTTTTT. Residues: CASSSGGLSGELFF.

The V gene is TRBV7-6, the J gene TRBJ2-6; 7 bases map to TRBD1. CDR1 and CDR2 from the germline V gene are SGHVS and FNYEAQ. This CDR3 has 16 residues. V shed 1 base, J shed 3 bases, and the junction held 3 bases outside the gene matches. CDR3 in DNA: TGTGCCAGCAGCTTAGGGACAGGCTTTGGGGCCAACGTCCTGACTTTC. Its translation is CASSLGTGFGANVLTF.

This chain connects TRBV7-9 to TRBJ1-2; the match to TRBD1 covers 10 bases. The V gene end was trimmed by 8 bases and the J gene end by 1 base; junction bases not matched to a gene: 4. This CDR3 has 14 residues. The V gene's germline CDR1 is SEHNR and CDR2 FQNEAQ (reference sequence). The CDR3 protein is CASGWTGGNYGYTF. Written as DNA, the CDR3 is TGTGCCAGCGGATGGACAGGGGGTAACTATGGCTACACCTTC.

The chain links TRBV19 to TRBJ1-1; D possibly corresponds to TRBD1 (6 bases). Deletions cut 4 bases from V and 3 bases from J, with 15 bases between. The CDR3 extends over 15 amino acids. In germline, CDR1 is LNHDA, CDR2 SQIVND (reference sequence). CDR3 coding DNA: TGTGCCAGTAGTACAACAGGGAATTTGGACACTGAAGCTTTCTTT. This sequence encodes CASSTTGNLDTEAFF.

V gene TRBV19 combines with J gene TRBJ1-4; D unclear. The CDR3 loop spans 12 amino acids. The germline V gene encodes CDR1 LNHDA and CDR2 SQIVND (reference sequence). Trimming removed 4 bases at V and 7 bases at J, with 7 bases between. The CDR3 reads CASSTRSEKLFF. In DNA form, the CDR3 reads TGTGCCAGTAGTACCCGGTCTGAAAAACTGTTTTTT.

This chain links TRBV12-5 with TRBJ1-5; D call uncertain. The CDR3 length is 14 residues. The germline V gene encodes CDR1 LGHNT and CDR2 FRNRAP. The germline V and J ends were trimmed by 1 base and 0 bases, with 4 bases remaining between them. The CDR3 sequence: CASGLGNSNQPQHF. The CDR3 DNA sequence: TGTGCTAGTGGTTTGGGTAATAGCAATCAGCCCCAGCATTTT. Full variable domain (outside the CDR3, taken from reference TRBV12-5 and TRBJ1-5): DARVTQTPRHKVTEMGQEVTMRCQPILGHNTVFWYRQTMMQGLELLAYFRNRAPLDDSGMPKDRFSAEMPDATLATLKIQPSEPRDSAVYFCASGLGNSNQPQHFGDGTRLSIL.

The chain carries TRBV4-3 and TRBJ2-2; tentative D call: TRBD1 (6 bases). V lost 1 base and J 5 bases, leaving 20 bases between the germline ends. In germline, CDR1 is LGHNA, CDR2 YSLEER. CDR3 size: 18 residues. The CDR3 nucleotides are TGCGCCAGCAGCCAAGGGAATATCTGGGGGCGGTCTACCGGGGAGCTGTTTTTT. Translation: CASSQGNIWGRSTGELFF.

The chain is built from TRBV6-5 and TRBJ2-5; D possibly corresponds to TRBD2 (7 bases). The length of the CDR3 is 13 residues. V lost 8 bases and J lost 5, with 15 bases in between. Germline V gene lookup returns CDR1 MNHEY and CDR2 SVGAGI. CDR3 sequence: CASRRGGSETQYF. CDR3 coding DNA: TGTGCCAGCCGGAGGGGGGGCTCGGAGACCCAGTACTTC.

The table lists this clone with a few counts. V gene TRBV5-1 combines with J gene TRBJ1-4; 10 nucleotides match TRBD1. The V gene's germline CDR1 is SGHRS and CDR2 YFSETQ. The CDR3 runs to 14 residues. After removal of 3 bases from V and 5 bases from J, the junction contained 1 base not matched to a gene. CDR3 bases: TGCGCCAGCAGCTCGGGACAGGGGAATGAAAAACTGTTTTTT. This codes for CASSSGQGNEKLFF.

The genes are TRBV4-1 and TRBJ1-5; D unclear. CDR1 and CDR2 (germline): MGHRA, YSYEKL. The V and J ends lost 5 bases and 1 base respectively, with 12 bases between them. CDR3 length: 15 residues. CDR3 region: CASSRDTGSNQPQHF. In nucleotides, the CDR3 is TGCGCCAGCAGCAGGGATACTGGGAGCAATCAGCCCCAGCATTTT.

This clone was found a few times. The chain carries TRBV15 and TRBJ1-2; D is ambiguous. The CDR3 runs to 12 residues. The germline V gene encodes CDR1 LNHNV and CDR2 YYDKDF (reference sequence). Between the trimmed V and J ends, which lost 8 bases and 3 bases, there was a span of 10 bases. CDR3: CATQSSDYGYTF. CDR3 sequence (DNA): TGTGCCACCCAGTCGTCGGACTATGGCTACACCTTC.

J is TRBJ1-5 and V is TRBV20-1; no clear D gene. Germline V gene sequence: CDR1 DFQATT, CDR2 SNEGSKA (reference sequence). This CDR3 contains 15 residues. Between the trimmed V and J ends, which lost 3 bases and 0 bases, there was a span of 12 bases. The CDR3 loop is CSASVGQYSNQPQHF. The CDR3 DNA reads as TGCAGTGCTAGTGTTGGTCAGTATAGCAATCAGCCCCAGCATTTT.

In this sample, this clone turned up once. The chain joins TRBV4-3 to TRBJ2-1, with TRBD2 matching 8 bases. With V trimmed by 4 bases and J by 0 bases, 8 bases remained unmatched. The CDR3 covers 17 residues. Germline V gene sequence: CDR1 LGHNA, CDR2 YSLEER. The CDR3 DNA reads TGCGCCAGCAGCCTACGGGCGGGGGGTGTCTCCTACAATGAGCAGTTCTTC. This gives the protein CASSLRAGGVSYNEQFF.

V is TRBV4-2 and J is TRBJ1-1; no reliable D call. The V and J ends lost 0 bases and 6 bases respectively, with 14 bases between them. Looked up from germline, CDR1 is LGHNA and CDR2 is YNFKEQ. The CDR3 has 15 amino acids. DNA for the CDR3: TGTGCCAGCAGCCAAGAAGTAAACAGCAAGTCTGAAGCTTTCTTT. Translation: CASSQEVNSKSEAFF.

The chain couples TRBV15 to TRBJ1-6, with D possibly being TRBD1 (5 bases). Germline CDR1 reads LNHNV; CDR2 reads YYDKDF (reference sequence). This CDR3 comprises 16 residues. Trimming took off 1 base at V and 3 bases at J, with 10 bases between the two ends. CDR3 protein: CATSRVQGIYNSPLHF. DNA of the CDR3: TGTGCCACCAGCAGAGTGCAGGGTATCTATAATTCACCCCTCCACTTT.

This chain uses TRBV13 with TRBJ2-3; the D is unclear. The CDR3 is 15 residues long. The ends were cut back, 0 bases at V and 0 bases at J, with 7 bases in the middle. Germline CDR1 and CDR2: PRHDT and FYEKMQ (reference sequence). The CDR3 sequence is CASSLGPPSTDTQYF. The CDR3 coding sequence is TGTGCCAGCAGCTTAGGGCCACCTAGCACAGATACGCAGTATTTT. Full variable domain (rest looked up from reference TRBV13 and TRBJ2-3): AAGVIQSPRHLIKEKRETATLKCYPIPRHDTVYWYQQGPGQDPQFLISFYEKMQSDKGSIPDRFSAQQFSDYHSELNMSSLELGDSALYFCASSLGPPSTDTQYFGPGTRLTVL.

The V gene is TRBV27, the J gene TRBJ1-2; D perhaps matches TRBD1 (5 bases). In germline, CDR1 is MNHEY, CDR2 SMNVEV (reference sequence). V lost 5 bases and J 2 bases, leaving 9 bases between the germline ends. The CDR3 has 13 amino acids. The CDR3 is CASSQGVNYGYTF. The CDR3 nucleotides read TGTGCCAGCAGTCAGGGAGTAAACTATGGCTACACCTTC.

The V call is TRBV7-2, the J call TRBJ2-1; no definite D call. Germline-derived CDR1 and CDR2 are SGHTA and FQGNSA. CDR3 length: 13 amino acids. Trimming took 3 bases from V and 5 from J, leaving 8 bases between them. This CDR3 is CASSFARDNEQFF. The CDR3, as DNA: TGTGCCAGCAGCTTCGCCAGAGACAATGAGCAGTTCTTC. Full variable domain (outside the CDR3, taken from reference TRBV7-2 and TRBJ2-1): GAGVSQSPSNKVTEKGKDVELRCDPISGHTALYWYRQSLGQGLEFLIYFQGNSAPDKSGLPSDRFSAERTGGSVSTLTIQRTQQEDSAVYLCASSFARDNEQFFGPGTRLTVL.

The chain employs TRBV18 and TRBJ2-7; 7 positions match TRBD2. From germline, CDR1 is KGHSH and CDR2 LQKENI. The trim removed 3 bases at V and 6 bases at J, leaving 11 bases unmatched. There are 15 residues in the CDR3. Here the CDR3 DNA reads TGTGCCAGCTCACCGGGAGGGGCCGCCCTGGGCGAGCAGTACTTC. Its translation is CASSPGGAALGEQYF.

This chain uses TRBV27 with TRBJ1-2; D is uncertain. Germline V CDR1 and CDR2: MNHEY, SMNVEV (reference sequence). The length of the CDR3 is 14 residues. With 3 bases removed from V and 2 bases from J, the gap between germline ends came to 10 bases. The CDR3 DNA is TGTGCCAGCAGTTTGGACGGGAACAACTATGGCTACACCTTC. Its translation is CASSLDGNNYGYTF.

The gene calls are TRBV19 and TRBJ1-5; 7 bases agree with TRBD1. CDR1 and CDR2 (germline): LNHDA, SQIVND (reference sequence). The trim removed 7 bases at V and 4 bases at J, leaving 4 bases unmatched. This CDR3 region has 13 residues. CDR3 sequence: CASTPQGNQPQHF. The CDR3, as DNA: TGTGCCAGTACCCCACAGGGGAATCAGCCCCAGCATTTT.

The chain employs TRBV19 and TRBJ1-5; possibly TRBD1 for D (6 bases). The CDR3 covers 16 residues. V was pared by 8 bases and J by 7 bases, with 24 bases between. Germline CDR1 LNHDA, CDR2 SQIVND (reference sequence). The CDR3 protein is CASADGQSRRGQPQHF. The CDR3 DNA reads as TGTGCCAGTGCCGACGGACAGTCCCGGCGGGGGCAGCCCCAGCATTTT.